This T cell receptor beta chain was retrieved from a study of cytotoxic CD8 clonotypes in ibrutinib-treated CLL. In the study overall: Enrolment comprised around 11 relapsed/refractory and some 15 treatment-naive patients; some 18 were IGHV unmutated. The response samples were taken once patients had been treated for a median of approximately 12 months, range 6 to 36. Findings and limits, study-wide: Clonality increased at ibrutinib response and stayed stable in sustained remission. At progression, however, it fell back toward baseline.

This clone showed up just a few times. The antigen remains unidentified. Some clones are missing from TCRdb's copy, which holds only in-frame ones; the method was immunoSEQ multiplex PCR. Here the sample spans approximately 350,000 clones, 67% being singletons. Between the trimmed V and J ends, which lost 5 bases and 5 bases, there was a span of 27 bases. Germline CDR1 and CDR2: SGHNT and YENEEA. The CDR3 totals 18 residues. The chain recombines TRBV11-3 with TRBJ2-5, with TRBD1 as a possible D gene (9 bases). The sequence came from a human donor with chronic lymphocytic leukemia. Specimen: PBMCs, collected after 36 months of ibrutinib treatment. Here the CDR3 reads CASSNRGVTGGGRETQYF. CDR3 nucleotide sequence: TGTGCCAGCAGCAATAGGGGCGTTACAGGGGGCGGGAGGGAGACCCAGTACTTC.